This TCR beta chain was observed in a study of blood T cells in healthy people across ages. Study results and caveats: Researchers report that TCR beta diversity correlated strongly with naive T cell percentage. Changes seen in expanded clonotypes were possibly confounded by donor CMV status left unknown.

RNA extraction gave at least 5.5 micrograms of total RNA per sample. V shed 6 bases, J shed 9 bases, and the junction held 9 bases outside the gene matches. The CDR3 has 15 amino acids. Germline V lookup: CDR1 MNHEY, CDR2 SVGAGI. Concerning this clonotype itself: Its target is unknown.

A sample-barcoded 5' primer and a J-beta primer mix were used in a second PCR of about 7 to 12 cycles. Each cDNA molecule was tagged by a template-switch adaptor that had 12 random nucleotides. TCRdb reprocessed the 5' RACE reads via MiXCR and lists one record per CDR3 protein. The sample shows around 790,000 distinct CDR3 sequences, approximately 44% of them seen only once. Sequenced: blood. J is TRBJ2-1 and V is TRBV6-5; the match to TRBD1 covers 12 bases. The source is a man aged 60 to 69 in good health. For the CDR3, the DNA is TGTGCCAGCAGCTATACCGGGACAGGGGGCTGTGAGCAGTTCTTC. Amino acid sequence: CASSYTGTGGCEQFF.